This T cell receptor beta chain was sequenced during a study of blood T cells in healthy people across ages. This clonotype was seen a few times. The antigen is unknown. Germline V gene data show CDR1 as SGHVS and CDR2 as FNYEAQ. CDR3 length equals 13 residues. V lost 0 bases and J lost 9, with 9 bases in between. The second PCR ran about 6 to 12 cycles with a sample-barcoded 5' primer and J-beta primers. TCRdb called the 5' RACE reads again in MiXCR, with one record for every CDR3 protein. The table shows 1,500,000 or so distinct CDR3 sequences, with about 45% occurring only once. Study observations and caveats: As age increased, TCR beta diversity per million T cells fell in a roughly linear fashion.

Sequencing was performed on blood. The chain joins TRBV7-6 to TRBJ2-1; D unclear. The source is a woman aged 18-29 years in good health. CDR3 amino acids: CASSLAFRSEQFF. CDR3 nucleotide sequence: TGTGCCAGCAGCTTAGCATTTAGGAGTGAGCAGTTCTTC.